These 29 T cell receptor beta chains came from one sample sequenced in a study of CD8+ T cells in alopecia areata (dated by TCRdb to the late 2010s). The library was made by the immunoSEQ multiplex PCR assay. To provide template for TCR sequencing, every sample had RNA extracted and reverse transcribed into cDNA. Sourced from immuneACCESS, this table was stored by TCRdb with only in-frame sequences that have V and J called. A share of the clones is absent; for the studies checked, an unresolved V gene accounts for under half, and the remainder has no known explanation. This sample holds 9,800 or so clones in total, without any singletons. The ten biggest clones cover around 19% of the sample. Cells from pooled mouse cutaneous lymph nodes were stained for CD4, CD8alpha, NKG2D, NKG2ACE and other markers and then sorted on a BD Influx. Sequences were obtained from CD8+ T cells sorted from a lymph node. The receptors shown here come from a C3H/HeJ mouse with alopecia areata. The mouse line in question has MHC haplotype H2-k.

Relative to its sample, this clone is medium-sized. Gene names and germline refer to mouse. The sequenced fragment ends 4 residues before the CDR3 boundary, so the rest is inferred from the germline J gene. The chain is built from TRBV1 and TRBJ2-1, with 8 bases matching TRBD2. The germline V gene encodes CDR1 NSQYPW and CDR2 LRSPGD (reference sequence). The CDR3 is 16 residues long. Losses at the gene ends were 0 bases for V and 5 bases for J; bases not matched to a gene: 6. CDR3 sequence: CTCSADSGLGNAEQFF. Incomplete CDR3 DNA: TGCACCTGCAGTGCAGATAGTGGACTGGGTAATGCT.

A remark on this clone: The gene symbols are mouse symbols. The sequenced fragment ends 4 residues before the CDR3 boundary, so the rest is inferred from the germline J gene. The chain combines TRBV14 with TRBJ2-1; 8 bases are a match to TRBD2. Germline V lookup: CDR1 SGHDT, CDR2 FRDEAV. The CDR3 has 16 residues. V shed 3 bases and J 5 bases; nucleotides not matched to a gene: 10. CDR3 protein: CASSCRGGGADAEQFF. The CDR3 bases that were read are TGTGCCAGCAGTTGCCGAGGGGGGGGCGCGGATGCT.

In its sample, this clone ranks as medium-sized. Mouse gene names apply. From the germline J gene comes the end of the CDR3, since the read stops 4 residues before it. The genes are TRBV1 and TRBJ1-2, with 11 bases identical to TRBD1. Germline lookup yields CDR1 NSQYPW and CDR2 LRSPGD (reference sequence). The length of the CDR3 is 15 residues. V lost 1 base, J lost 2 bases, and 0 bases stayed unmatched. CDR3 DNA, as far as it was read: TGCACCTGCAGTGCAGGGACAGGGGGCAACTCC. This sequence encodes CTCSAGTGGNS. The entire CDR3 is CTCSAGTGGNSDYTF.

This clone has ten or more counts. Mouse gene names apply. With the read ending 4 residues before the CDR3 end, the germline J gene is used to fill in that end. The chain joins TRBV1 to TRBJ2-7, with TRBD1 matching 11 bases. This CDR3 is built from 14 residues. Germline CDR1 is NSQYPW and CDR2 is LRSPGD (reference sequence). CDR3 DNA, as far as it was read: TGCACCTGCAGTGCCCGGGACAGGGGGTAT. Its protein is CTCSARDRGY. The whole CDR3 region reads CTCSARDRGYEQYF. The full variable domain, its missing parts supplied by reference TRBV1 and TRBJ2-7, is VTLLEQNPRWRLVPRGQAVNLRCILKNSQYPWMSWYQQDLQKQLQWLFTLRSPGDKEVKSLPGADYLATRVTDTELRLQVANMSQGRTLYCTCSARDRGYEQYFGPGTRLTVL.

With regard to this clone: The gene names here belong to mouse. Read coverage stops 4 residues before the CDR3 terminus; the germline J gene supplies the remainder. V and J are TRBV12-1 and TRBJ1-2; 9 nucleotides line up with TRBD1. Germline CDR1 SGHSN, CDR2 HYEKVE. Trimming removed 1 base from V and 3 bases from J; junction bases left unmatched: 2. The CDR3 has 14 amino acids. The sequenced part of the CDR3 DNA is TGTGCCAGCTCTCTAACAGGGGGCCACTCC. Translated: CASSLTGGHS. The full CDR3 protein is CASSLTGGHSDYTF.

This clone was counted at least ten times. The listed genes are named as in mouse. The DNA read from the CDR3 is TGTGCCAGCAGTTTAACACTGGGTGATTAT. Residues: CASSLTLGDY. The CDR3 reads in full as CASSLTLGDYEQYF. This rearrangement joins TRBV14 to TRBJ2-7; possible D gene TRBD2, 6 bases. The read falls 4 residues short of the CDR3 end, and the missing part is taken from the germline J gene. Germline CDR1 SGHDT, CDR2 FRDEAV. The CDR3 is made up of 14 amino acids.

At least ten counts were recorded for this clone. Each gene name is a mouse one. The sequenced fragment ends 4 residues before the CDR3 boundary, so the rest is inferred from the germline J gene. The chain employs TRBV13-1 and TRBJ2-5, with 11 bases that match TRBD2. This CDR3 has 16 residues. Germline V gene data show CDR1 as NSHNY and CDR2 as SYGAGN. V was clipped by 2 bases and J by 2 bases; unmatched bases: 4. The CDR3 spells CASSENDWGGQDTQYF. CDR3 bases read: TGTGCCAGCAGTGAAAATGACTGGGGGGGCCAAGAC.

On this clone itself: Mouse germline and gene names are used. The read stops 4 residues short of the end of the CDR3; the missing end is completed from the germline J gene. The chain links TRBV13-2 to TRBJ2-3; 8 bases align to TRBD1. V shed 0 bases and J 0 bases; nucleotides not matched to a gene: 3. CDR1 and CDR2 from the germline V gene are NNHNN and SYGAGS (reference sequence). This CDR3 is built from 16 residues. The CDR3 sequence is CASGDARGRSAETLYF. Partial CDR3 DNA: TGTGCCAGCGGTGATGCCAGGGGGCGTAGTGCAGAA.

Note on this clone: The genes are named according to mouse. The read finishes 4 residues shy of the CDR3 end, and the germline J gene is used to complete it. The V call is TRBV31, the J call TRBJ1-2; D perhaps matches TRBD1 (6 bases). CDR3 length: 14 residues. Germline CDR1 is GKSSPN and CDR2 is SITVG. V was pared by 0 bases and J by 4 bases, with 12 bases between. The CDR3 reads CAWSLGARGSDYTF. The DNA read from the CDR3 is TGTGCCTGGAGTCTGGGGGCGCGAGGCTCC.

At least ten counts were recorded for this clone. Here the gene names and germline are mouse. The read terminates 4 residues ahead of where the CDR3 ends, so the germline J gene completes it. V gene TRBV1 combines with J gene TRBJ2-3; no clear D gene. With 0 bases removed from V and 4 bases from J, the gap between germline ends came to 8 bases. This CDR3 comprises 14 residues. CDR1 is NSQYPW and CDR2 is LRSPGD in the germline V gene (reference sequence). The CDR3 DNA, read in part, is TGCACCTGCAGTGCAGATCGCACATCAGAA. This encodes CTCSADRTSE. The complete CDR3 sequence is CTCSADRTSETLYF.

There are many counts of this clone. Gene names and germline refer to mouse. With the read ending 4 residues before the CDR3 end, the germline J gene is used to fill in that end. This chain joins TRBV13-1 and TRBJ1-1; TRBD1 matches at 8 bases. Germline trimming cut 5 bases from V and 0 bases from J; bases unmatched to any gene: 3. Germline-derived CDR1 and CDR2 are NSHNY and SYGAGN. The CDR3 covers 14 residues. CDR3 DNA (partial): TGTGCCAGCAGACAGGGGGTTGCAAACACA. Protein sequence: CASRQGVANT. The complete CDR3 sequence is CASRQGVANTEVFF.

This clone rates as medium-sized. Any gene name here is a mouse gene name. The sequenced fragment ends 4 residues before the CDR3 boundary, so the rest is inferred from the germline J gene. This rearrangement joins TRBV13-3 to TRBJ1-2; 9 bases match TRBD1. Losses at the gene ends were 2 bases for V and 4 bases for J; bases not matched to a gene: 6. CDR1 and CDR2 from the germline V gene are NNHDY and SYVADS. This CDR3 contains 15 residues. The CDR3 loop reads CASSEGQGKGSDYTF. Partial CDR3 DNA: TGTGCCAGCAGTGAAGGACAGGGGAAGGGCTCC.

The table lists this clone with many counts. Genes here carry mouse names. The read finishes 4 residues shy of the CDR3 end, and the germline J gene is used to complete it. J is TRBJ2-4 and V is TRBV13-3, with a weak D call TRBD1 (5 bases). The ends were cut back, 5 bases at V and 0 bases at J, with 10 bases in the middle. Germline V gives CDR1 NNHDY, CDR2 SYVADS. This CDR3 is built from 14 residues. The covered CDR3 bases are TGTGCCAGCAGGGCGACAGCTAGTCAAAAC. This codes for CASRATASQN. In full, the CDR3 is CASRATASQNTLYF.

This clone was picked up many times. Each gene name is a mouse one. The read ends 4 residues early relative to the CDR3; the germline J gene fills the gap. The rearrangement links TRBV31 to TRBJ1-1, with 9 bases matching TRBD1. The CDR3 sequence is 15 residues long. V lost 0 bases and J lost 0; bases outside the gene matches: 2. CDR1 GKSSPN and CDR2 SITVG come from the germline V gene. The sequenced CDR3 bases are TGTGCCTGGAGTCTGACAGGGGGTGCAAACACA. This encodes CAWSLTGGANT. The entire CDR3 protein reads CAWSLTGGANTEVFF.

In this sample, this clone turned up many times. Mouse gene names and germline throughout. The read terminates 4 residues ahead of where the CDR3 ends, so the germline J gene completes it. This chain links TRBV14 with TRBJ1-2; 7 positions agree with TRBD1. With 4 bases clipped from V and 3 bases from J, the junction kept 3 bases outside the gene matches. Germline CDR1 reads SGHDT; CDR2 reads FRDEAV. This CDR3 is 13 amino acids long. The DNA read from the CDR3 is TGTGCCAGCAGTCCCGGGACAGACTCC. This codes for CASSPGTDS. The entire CDR3 is CASSPGTDSDYTF.

In this sample, this clone turned up many times. Mouse gene names and germline throughout. The CDR3 is cut off 4 residues early in the read; its end comes from the germline J gene. This chain joins TRBV5 and TRBJ2-5, with D perhaps matching TRBD1 (6 bases). This CDR3 is built from 16 residues. Per the germline V gene, CDR1 is LGHNA and CDR2 is YNLKQL (reference sequence). V lost 4 bases and J lost 0, with 14 bases in between. The chain's CDR3 is CASSPGTLFNQDTQYF. The part of the CDR3 DNA that was read is TGTGCCAGCAGCCCTGGGACACTTTTTAACCAAGAC.

This clone was detected many times. The gene symbols are mouse symbols. Other DNA variants within this sample encode the same CDR3. The CDR3 DNA, read in part, is TGTGCCTGGAGTCTGGGGAGTCAAAAC. This translates into CAWSLGSQN. The entire CDR3 sequence reads CAWSLGSQNTLYF. The gene calls are TRBV31 and TRBJ2-4; D uncertain. The CDR3 goes on 4 residues after the read ends, and that part is filled in from the germline J gene. The germline gives CDR1 GKSSPN, CDR2 SITVG. V lost 0 bases and J 0 bases, leaving 4 bases between the germline ends. The CDR3 totals 13 residues.

This clone was picked up many times. The gene symbols are mouse symbols. The read stops 4 residues short of the end of the CDR3; the missing end is completed from the germline J gene. J is TRBJ2-7 and V is TRBV13-2, with 8 bases lining up with TRBD1. The CDR3 is 13 residues long. The V and J ends lost 3 bases and 3 bases, in that order; junction bases with no gene match: 2. Germline values: CDR1 NNHNN, CDR2 SYGAGS (reference sequence). The part of the CDR3 DNA that was read is TGTGCCAGCGGTGGACAGGGGATCTAT. It translates to CASGGQGIY. The full CDR3 sequence reads CASGGQGIYEQYF.

The sample holds many counts of this clone. Gene and germline names: mouse. With the read ending 4 residues before the CDR3 end, the germline J gene is used to fill in that end. Distinct nucleotide sequences in the sample also encode this CDR3. V usage is TRBV13-3 and J usage is TRBJ2-5; TRBD1 aligns across 9 bases. Germline trimming cut 9 bases from V and 0 bases from J; bases unmatched to any gene: 5. The CDR3 runs to 14 residues. Germline CDR1 NNHDY, CDR2 SYVADS. The CDR3 region is CATGTGSNQDTQYF. The CDR3 bases that were read are TGTGCCACCGGGACAGGGTCTAACCAAGAC.

The sample holds many counts of this clone. Gene and germline names: mouse. Coverage ceases 4 residues before the CDR3 finishes, and the germline J gene fills in the end. The gene calls are TRBV13-3 and TRBJ2-7; possibly TRBD2 for D (6 bases). The CDR3 totals 15 residues. The germline V gene has CDR1 NNHDY and CDR2 SYVADS. Trimming took off 0 bases at V and 0 bases at J, with 10 bases between the two ends. This CDR3 reads CASSDGLESSYEQYF. CDR3 DNA (partial): TGTGCCAGCAGTGATGGACTGGAGAGCTCCTAT.

On this clone: Gene and germline names: mouse. The read halts 4 residues ahead of the CDR3 end, with the missing end drawn from the germline J gene. V is TRBV13-2 and J is TRBJ2-5; 8 bases map to TRBD2. The length of the CDR3 is 15 residues. The V and J ends lost 3 bases and 1 base, in that order; junction bases with no gene match: 4. CDR1 is NNHNN and CDR2 is SYGAGS in the germline V gene (reference sequence). The CDR3 DNA, read in part, is TGTGCCAGCGGTGGAAAACTGGGGGACCAAGAC. Translated, it gives CASGGKLGDQD. The full CDR3 reads CASGGKLGDQDTQYF.

This clone was found many times. Each gene name is a mouse one. The CDR3 end lies 4 residues beyond the end of the read and is filled in from the germline J gene. The rearrangement links TRBV13-3 to TRBJ2-1; D unclear. CDR1 and CDR2 from the germline V gene are NNHDY and SYVADS. The germline V and J ends were trimmed by 2 bases and 4 bases, with 4 bases remaining between them. The CDR3 sequence is 12 residues long. The CDR3 sequence: CASSDRYAEQFF. The CDR3 DNA, read in part, is TGTGCCAGCAGTGACAGGTATGCT.

This clone is deemed medium-sized. Gene labels here are mouse ones. The read is 4 residues too short to cover the CDR3 end, so that end is filled in from the germline J gene. This sample includes further DNA sequences coding for the same CDR3. The chain joins TRBV13-3 to TRBJ2-3, with 12 bases lining up with TRBD2. CDR1 is NNHDY, CDR2 SYVADS, per germline. The CDR3 contains 15 residues. J was trimmed by 4 bases and V by 3 bases; bases with no gene match: 3. CDR3 bases read: TGTGCCAGCAGTGCCGGGACTGGGGGGCCAGAA. This gives the protein CASSAGTGGPE. The entire CDR3 reads CASSAGTGGPETLYF.

This clone came up a few times. Each gene name is a mouse one. The read comes to an end 4 residues before the CDR3 does, leaving the germline J gene to fill in the end. V gene TRBV31 combines with J gene TRBJ2-4; 11 nucleotides line up with TRBD2. This CDR3 is 15 amino acids long. Germline CDR1 is GKSSPN and CDR2 is SITVG. After removal of 2 bases from V and 1 base from J, the junction contained 2 bases not matched to a gene. CDR3 DNA (partial): TGTGCCTGGAGTGGGACTGGGGGCCGTCAAAAC. This codes for CAWSGTGGRQN. The full CDR3 protein is CAWSGTGGRQNTLYF. The whole variable domain, remainder taken from reference TRBV31 and TRBJ2-4, is AQTIHQWPVAEIKAVGSPLSLGCTIKGKSSPNLYWYWQATGGTLQQLFYSITVGQVESVVQLNLSASRPKDDQFILSTEKLLLSHSGFYLCAWSGTGGRQNTLYFGAGTRLSVL.

This clone has at least ten counts. Mouse germline and gene names are used. Read sequence stops 4 residues before the CDR3 end, and the germline J gene provides the missing end. This chain joins TRBV13-3 and TRBJ2-7; 10 bases are a match to TRBD1. J was trimmed by 3 bases and V by 2 bases; bases with no gene match: 2. From germline, CDR1 is NNHDY and CDR2 SYVADS. CDR3 size: 14 residues. The CDR3 spells CASSEGDRGYEQYF. Incomplete CDR3 DNA: TGTGCCAGCAGTGAGGGGGACAGGGGCTAT.

This clone was counted ten times or more. Each gene name is a mouse one. The CDR3 is cut off 4 residues early in the read; its end comes from the germline J gene. The gene calls are TRBV31 and TRBJ2-5; D gene uncertain. CDR3 size: 14 residues. Germline V gene lookup returns CDR1 GKSSPN and CDR2 SITVG. V shed 3 bases and J shed 0 bases, with 10 bases lying between them. This chain's CDR3 is CAWSPDLNQDTQYF. CDR3 bases read: TGTGCCTGGAGCCCAGATCTTAACCAAGAC.

This clone was detected only a few times. Germline and genes here are mouse. The read terminates 4 residues before the CDR3 end, so the remaining end is supplied by the germline J gene. This chain uses TRBV14 with TRBJ2-7, with 12 bases that match TRBD2. The CDR3 is 14 residues long. In germline, CDR1 is SGHDT, CDR2 FRDEAV. The CDR3 DNA, read in part, is TGTGCCAGCAGTGCCGGGACTGGGGGGTAT. Amino acid sequence: CASSAGTGGY. The CDR3, in full, reads CASSAGTGGYEQYF. Drawing the rest from reference TRBV14 and TRBJ2-7, the complete variable domain is EAGVTQSPRYAVLQEGQAVSFWCDPISGHDTLYWYQQPRDQGPQLLVYFRDEAVIDNSQLPSDRFSAVRPKGTNSTLKIQSAKQGDTATYLCASSAGTGGYEQYFGPGTRLTVL.

This clone occurred many times. Mouse gene names apply. The CDR3 end lies 4 residues beyond the end of the read and is filled in from the germline J gene. This rearrangement joins TRBV13-3 to TRBJ2-5, with 11 positions matching TRBD2. Germline CDR1 reads NNHDY; CDR2 reads SYVADS. The ends lost 0 bases at V and 0 bases at J; junction bases unmatched: 3. This CDR3 region has 17 residues. The CDR3 here is CASSDGGLGANQDTQYF. Partial CDR3 DNA: TGTGCCAGCAGTGATGGGGGACTGGGGGCTAACCAAGAC.

This clone was counted many times. Germline and genes: mouse. The CDR3 is cut off 4 residues early in the read; its end comes from the germline J gene. The chain employs TRBV31 and TRBJ1-1, with unresolved D. The V gene's germline CDR1 is GKSSPN and CDR2 SITVG. Trimming removed 0 bases at V and 0 bases at J, with 8 bases between. This CDR3 spans 14 amino acids. Incomplete CDR3 DNA: TGTGCCTGGAGTCTAGAAACAGCAAACACA. This translates into CAWSLETANT. The full CDR3 reads CAWSLETANTEVFF.